This T cell receptor (beta chain) comes out of a study of blood T cell repertoires in COVID-19. Sequencing was performed with immunoSEQ multiplex PCR; in TCRdb, only in-frame clones are kept and a portion is missing. The data show almost 200,000 clones, around 89% seen once. There are 13 residues in the CDR3. Per the germline V gene, CDR1 is SGHDN and CDR2 is FVKESK. Trimming pared 1 base from V and 6 bases from J, leaving 9 bases between. The chain is built from TRBV14 and TRBJ1-1, with D hard to call. This TCR derives from a woman under 30 who had recovered from COVID-19. Input material: PBMCs or T cells enriched from blood (not recorded which). The chain's CDR3 is CASSQGRHPEAFF. CDR3 nucleotides: TGTGCCAGCAGCCAAGGGAGGCACCCTGAAGCTTTCTTT.